This TCR beta chain emerged from a study of graft-versus-host responses after intestinal transplantation. The overall study: The study gave all recipients anti-thymocyte globulin induction, then tacrolimus and steroids for about 3 years.

Germline V gene lookup returns CDR1 SGHDN and CDR2 FVKESK. This CDR3 has 16 amino acids. TCRdb's copy holds only in-frame clones and misses some; the assay was immunoSEQ multiplex PCR. The table includes some 110,000 clones, 85% to 95% detected once. A remark on this clone: Antigen specificity is unknown. A junction boundary mismatches the germline segment, possibly from a read error. Different DNA sequences within this sample yield the same CDR3.

The chain has TRBV14 and TRBJ2-1; 10 bases align to TRBD1. Sequencing was performed on unstimulated CD4+ T cells sorted from spleen or lymph node cells, taken before transplant. The source is a human donor who was the organ donor for an intestinal transplant. The CDR3 nucleotides are TGTGCTAGCAGCCCCCACGGGACAGGGGCCATCAATGAGCAGTTCTTC. This sequence encodes CASSPHGTGAINEQFF. The whole variable domain, filled in from reference TRBV14 and TRBJ2-1, reads EAGVTQFPSHSVIEKGQTVTLRCDPISGHDNLYWYRRVMGKEIKFLLHFVKESKQDESGMPNNRFLAERTGGTYSTLKVQPAELEDSGVYFCASSPHGTGAINEQFFGPGTRLTVL.